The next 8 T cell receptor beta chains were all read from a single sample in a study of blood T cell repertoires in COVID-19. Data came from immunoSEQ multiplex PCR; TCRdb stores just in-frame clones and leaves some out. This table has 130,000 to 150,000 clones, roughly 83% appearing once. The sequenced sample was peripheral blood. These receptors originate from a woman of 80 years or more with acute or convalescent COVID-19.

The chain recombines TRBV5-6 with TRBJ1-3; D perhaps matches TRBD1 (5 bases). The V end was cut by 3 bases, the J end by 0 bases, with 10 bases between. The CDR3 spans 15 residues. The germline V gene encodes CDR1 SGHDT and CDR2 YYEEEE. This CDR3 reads CASSWGVNSGNTIYF. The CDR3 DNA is TGTGCCAGCAGCTGGGGGGTCAACTCTGGAAACACCATATATTTT.

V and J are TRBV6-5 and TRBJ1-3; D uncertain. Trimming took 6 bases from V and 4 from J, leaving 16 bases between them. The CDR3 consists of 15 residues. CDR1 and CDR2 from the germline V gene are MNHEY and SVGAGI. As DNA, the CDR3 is TGTGCCAGCAGCCCAAGGAGGGTAGCAGGAAACACCATATATTTT. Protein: CASSPRRVAGNTIYF.

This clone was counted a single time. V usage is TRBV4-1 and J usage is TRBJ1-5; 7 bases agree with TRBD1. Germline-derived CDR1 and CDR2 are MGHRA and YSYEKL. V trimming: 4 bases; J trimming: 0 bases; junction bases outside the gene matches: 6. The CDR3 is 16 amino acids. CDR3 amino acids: CASSPDRDYSNQPQHF. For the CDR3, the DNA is TGCGCCAGCAGCCCAGACAGGGATTATAGCAATCAGCCCCAGCATTTT.

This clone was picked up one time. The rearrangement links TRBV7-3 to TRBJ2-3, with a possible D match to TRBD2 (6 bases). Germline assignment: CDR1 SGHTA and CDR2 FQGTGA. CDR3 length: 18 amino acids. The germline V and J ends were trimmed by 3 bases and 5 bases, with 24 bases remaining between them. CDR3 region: CASSFSPLGTPKRDTQYF. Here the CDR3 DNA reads TGTGCCAGCAGCTTCTCACCCCTTGGGACTCCGAAGCGAGATACGCAGTATTTT.

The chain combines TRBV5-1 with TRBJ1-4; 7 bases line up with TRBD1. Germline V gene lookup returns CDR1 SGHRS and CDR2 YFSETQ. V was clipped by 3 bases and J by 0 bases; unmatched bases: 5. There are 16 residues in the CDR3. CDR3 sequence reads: CASSSGQTATNEKLFF. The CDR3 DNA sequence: TGCGCCAGCAGCTCGGGACAGACAGCAACTAATGAAAAACTGTTTTTT.

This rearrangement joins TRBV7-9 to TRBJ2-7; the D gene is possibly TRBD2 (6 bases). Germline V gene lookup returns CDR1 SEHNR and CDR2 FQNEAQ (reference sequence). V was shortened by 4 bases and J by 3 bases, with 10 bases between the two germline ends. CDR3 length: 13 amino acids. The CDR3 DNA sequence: TGTGCCAGCAGCTACTCCGGGGGCTACGAGCAGTACTTC. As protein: CASSYSGGYEQYF.

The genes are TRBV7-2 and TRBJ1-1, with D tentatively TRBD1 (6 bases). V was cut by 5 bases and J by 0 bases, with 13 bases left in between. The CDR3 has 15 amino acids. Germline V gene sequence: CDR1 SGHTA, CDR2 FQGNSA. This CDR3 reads CASSLGQRLNTEAFF. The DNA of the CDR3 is TGTGCCAGCAGCCTTGGACAGCGTTTGAACACTGAAGCTTTCTTT.

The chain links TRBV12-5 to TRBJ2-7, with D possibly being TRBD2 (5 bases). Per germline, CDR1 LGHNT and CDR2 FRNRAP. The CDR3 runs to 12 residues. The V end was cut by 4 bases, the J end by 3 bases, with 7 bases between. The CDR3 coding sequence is TGTGCTAGTGGTTCCCGGGACTACGAGCAGTACTTC. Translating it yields CASGSRDYEQYF.